The 14 T cell receptor beta chains listed next were all sequenced from one sample in a study of blood T cell repertoires in COVID-19. The table came from immunoSEQ multiplex PCR; TCRdb's copy has only in-frame clones and leaves some out. Of over 50,000 clones in the sample, about 81% were seen once. Sequenced input: peripheral blood. The receptors come from a man at least 80 years old with acute or convalescent COVID-19.

The chain joins TRBV6-5 to TRBJ1-5; possibly TRBD1 for D (5 bases). Between the trimmed V and J ends, which lost 6 bases and 1 base, there was a span of 13 bases. The germline CDR1 and CDR2 sequences are MNHEY and SVGAGI. The CDR3 has 15 residues. The CDR3 reads CASSPGLRSNQPQHF. CDR3 bases: TGTGCCAGCAGCCCGGGACTTCGGAGCAATCAGCCCCAGCATTTT.

This clone appeared a few times. This chain uses TRBV6-5 with TRBJ2-7; a weak D match, TRBD1 (5 bases). With 0 bases removed from V and 3 bases from J, the gap between germline ends came to 12 bases. CDR3 length: 15 amino acids. Germline V gene sequence: CDR1 MNHEY, CDR2 SVGAGI. CDR3 sequence: CASSYSSQGLYEQYF. CDR3 nucleotides: TGTGCCAGCAGTTACTCGTCGCAGGGTCTCTACGAGCAGTACTTC.

The chain combines TRBV2 with TRBJ2-1, with 11 bases that match TRBD1. The junction had 6 bases not matched to a gene; V was cut back by 8 bases and J by 0 bases. Per germline, CDR1 SNHLY and CDR2 FYNNEI. This CDR3 region has 16 residues. Here the CDR3 reads CASWDRGVGSYNEQFF. The CDR3 nucleotides are TGTGCCAGCTGGGACAGGGGGGTGGGCTCCTACAATGAGCAGTTCTTC.

The rearrangement links TRBV5-1 to TRBJ2-3; unclear D gene. The CDR3 loop spans 11 amino acids. The germline V and J ends were trimmed by 4 bases and 2 bases, with 2 bases remaining between them. From germline, CDR1 is SGHRS and CDR2 YFSETQ. The CDR3 DNA is TGCGCCAGCAGCCTCACAGATACGCAGTATTTT. It specifies CASSLTDTQYF.

The chain employs TRBV29-1 and TRBJ2-7, with 12 positions matching TRBD2. V was pared by 6 bases and J by 0 bases, with 12 bases of the junction left unmatched. CDR1 is SQVTM, CDR2 ANQGSEA, per germline. The CDR3 totals 17 residues. As DNA, the CDR3 is TGCAGCGTCGGTAAGGGACTAGCGGGCGACAGCTCCTACGAGCAGTACTTC. Residues: CSVGKGLAGDSSYEQYF.

This clone was detected only once. The genes are TRBV4-2 and TRBJ2-2, with D possibly TRBD1 on 5 matching bases. The CDR3 is made up of 17 amino acids. Germline assignment: CDR1 LGHNA and CDR2 YNFKEQ. Trimming removed 3 bases from V and 0 bases from J, with 14 bases in between. The CDR3 reads CASSQEKDTSNTGELFF. The CDR3, as DNA: TGTGCCAGCAGCCAGGAAAAGGACACTTCGAACACCGGGGAGCTGTTTTTT.

This CDR3 reads CASSYSTSGIYNEQFF. The CDR3 DNA sequence: TGTGCCAGCAGTTACTCGACTAGCGGGATTTACAATGAGCAGTTCTTC. The rearrangement uses TRBV6-6 and TRBJ2-1; 11 bases fit TRBD2. The V and J ends lost 0 bases and 4 bases, in that order; junction bases with no gene match: 2. Germline V gene sequence: CDR1 MNHNY, CDR2 SVGAGI (reference sequence). This CDR3 is built from 16 residues.

V usage is TRBV7-9 and J usage is TRBJ2-6; 12 bases are shared with TRBD2. The junction had 4 bases not matched to a gene; V was cut back by 1 base and J by 0 bases. The CDR3 contains 19 residues. Germline loops: CDR1 SEHNR, CDR2 FQNEAQ (reference sequence). The CDR3 DNA is TGTGCCAGCAGCTTAGTCCTGACTAGCGGGAGCTCTGGGGCCAACGTCCTGACTTTC. It yields the protein CASSLVLTSGSSGANVLTF.

The genes are TRBV18 and TRBJ2-1, with D tentatively TRBD2 (6 bases). The CDR3 loop spans 14 amino acids. Germline V gives CDR1 KGHSH, CDR2 LQKENI. V was clipped by 2 bases and J by 3 bases, with 8 bases between them. The chain's CDR3 is CASSPTGVYNEQFF. CDR3 bases: TGTGCCAGCTCACCAACGGGGGTCTACAATGAGCAGTTCTTC.

V is TRBV10-3 and J is TRBJ2-7, with unresolved D. The CDR3 covers 12 residues. The germline V gene encodes CDR1 ENHRY and CDR2 SYGVKD. CDR3 in amino acids: CASTPPSGEQYF. The CDR3 DNA is TGTGCATCCACCCCCCCTAGTGGCGAGCAGTACTTC.

This sequence joins TRBV3-1 (or the pseudogene TRBV3-2) and TRBJ1-1, with D possibly being TRBD1 (5 bases). The length of the CDR3 is 11 residues. The germline V gene encodes CDR1 LGHDT and CDR2 YNNKEL (reference sequence). V was clipped by 9 bases and J by 1 base, with 6 bases between them. Here the CDR3 reads CASRGNTEAFF. As DNA, the CDR3 is TGTGCCAGTAGGGGGAACACTGAAGCTTTCTTT.

This chain connects TRBV2 to TRBJ2-3, with 10 positions matching TRBD2. Germline V gene sequence: CDR1 SNHLY, CDR2 FYNNEI. The CDR3 covers 15 residues. V trimming: 5 bases; J trimming: 7 bases; junction bases outside the gene matches: 9. The CDR3 reads CASSRAGLATNTQYF. As DNA, the CDR3 is TGTGCCAGCAGTCGTGCGGGACTAGCGACGAATACGCAGTATTTT.

The chain recombines TRBV11-2 with TRBJ2-3; D possibly corresponds to TRBD1 (5 bases). This CDR3 has 13 residues. Trimming left V 4 bases short and J 4 bases short, with 9 bases between. The germline CDR1 and CDR2 sequences are SGHAT and FQNNGV. The CDR3 bases are TGTGCCAGCAGCTCCTGGGGCGCAGATACGCAGTATTTT. Protein product: CASSSWGADTQYF.

J is TRBJ1-5 and V is TRBV3-1 (or the pseudogene TRBV3-2); D perhaps matches TRBD1 (6 bases). The germline CDR1 and CDR2 sequences are LGHDT and YNNKEL (reference sequence). The CDR3 sequence is 14 residues long. V was pared by 4 bases and J by 5 bases, with 12 bases between. The chain's CDR3 is CASSPQQGHQPQHF. The CDR3 nucleotides are TGTGCCAGCAGCCCACAACAGGGACATCAGCCCCAGCATTTT.